A single sample gave rise to the 3 T cell receptor beta chains below, sequenced in a study of metastatic and nonmetastatic thyroid tumors. Thyroid surgery had not been preceded by any treatment in any patient. TCRdb reanalyzed the PCR reads via MiXCR. The data contain 40,000 to 50,000 clones, 9% to 13% of them singletons. Sequencing was carried out using blood. The receptors were sampled from a male donor with papillary thyroid cancer or a benign thyroid nodule (not recorded which). Some clones in this sample may be carry-over from other donors' samples.

This clone was seen repeatedly, ten times or more. The J gene is TRBJ2-1, the V gene TRBV5-1; 13 bases agree with TRBD2. In germline, CDR1 is SGHRS, CDR2 YFSETQ. Unmatched junction bases numbered 3, after V lost 2 bases and J lost 10 bases. The CDR3 runs 14 residues. As DNA, the CDR3 is TGCGCCAGCAGCTTTGGACTAGCGGGGGACGAGCAGTTCTTC. Amino acid sequence: CASSFGLAGDEQFF.

There are many counts of this clone. The chain has TRBV5-1 and TRBJ1-5; D is ambiguous. Per germline, CDR1 SGHRS and CDR2 YFSETQ. Between the trimmed V and J ends, which lost 4 bases and 0 bases, there was a span of 8 bases. The CDR3 spans 14 residues. The CDR3 spells CASSPLPSNQPQHF. The CDR3 region has the DNA TGCGCCAGCAGCCCGCTTCCTAGCAATCAGCCCCAGCATTTT.

The table lists this clone with many counts. This chain links TRBV7-2 with TRBJ2-7; 10 bases align to TRBD1. Germline V gene lookup returns CDR1 SGHTA and CDR2 FQGNSA. Unmatched junction bases numbered 13, after V lost 3 bases and J lost 2 bases. The CDR3 length is 18 residues. The CDR3 reads CASSFTGTGASNPYEQYF. The DNA of the CDR3 is TGTGCCAGCAGCTTTACCGGGACAGGGGCGTCCAATCCCTACGAGCAGTACTTC.